These 19 T cell receptor beta chains came from one sample sequenced in a study of identical twins. TCRdb independently ran MiXCR on the 5' RACE reads; one entry per CDR3 protein. The sample contains about 240,000 distinct CDR3 sequences, roughly a tenth of which appear only once. The sequenced material came from memory T cells sorted from blood. All receptors come from a man aged 45-60 years in good health.

The chain links TRBV6-5 to TRBJ2-1, with 9 bases lining up with TRBD2. J lost 6 bases, V lost 0 bases, and 6 bases had no gene match. The germline V gene has CDR1 MNHEY and CDR2 SVGAGI. This CDR3 region has 16 residues. CDR3: CASSYSGTSYVNEQFF. The CDR3, as DNA: TGTGCCAGCAGTTACTCTGGGACTAGCTATGTCAATGAGCAGTTCTTC.

J is TRBJ1-2 and V is TRBV15; D might be TRBD1 (5 bases). Germline CDR1 and CDR2: LNHNV and YYDKDF (reference sequence). The CDR3 covers 15 residues. Trimming took off 1 base at V and 4 bases at J, with 13 bases between the two ends. The DNA for the CDR3 is TGTGCCACCAGCAGAGCCATCTCCACAGGCTATGGCTACACCTTC. Translated, it gives CATSRAISTGYGYTF. The variable domain in full, completed from reference TRBV15 and TRBJ1-2, reads DAMVIQNPRYQVTQFGKPVTLSCSQTLNHNVMYWYQQKSSQAPKLLFHYYDKDFNNEADTPDNFQSRRPNTSFCFLDIRSPGLGDTAMYLCATSRAISTGYGYTFGSGTRLTVV.

This rearrangement joins TRBV15 to TRBJ2-5; D possibly uses TRBD1 or TRBD2 (6 bases each). Germline V gene lookup returns CDR1 LNHNV and CDR2 YYDKDF (reference sequence). This CDR3 region has 14 residues. Trimming left V 0 bases short and J 5 bases short, with 10 bases between. CDR3 nucleotide sequence: TGTGCCACCAGCAGAGATGGGGGGCTGGAGACCCAGTACTTC. It specifies CATSRDGGLETQYF.

The V gene is TRBV7-8, the J gene TRBJ2-3; 7 bases match TRBD2. CDR1 SGHVS and CDR2 FQNEAQ come from the germline V gene. Trimming cost V 5 bases and J 2 bases; bases outside gene matches: 4. The CDR3 contains 14 residues. CDR3 in amino acids: CASSPSGPTDTQYF. Here the CDR3 DNA reads TGTGCCAGCAGCCCTAGCGGACCCACAGATACGCAGTATTTT.

In its sample, this clonotype was seen many times. V is TRBV7-2 and J is TRBJ2-5, with 7 bases aligning to TRBD2. The CDR3 loop spans 16 amino acids. Per germline, CDR1 SGHTA and CDR2 FQGNSA. V was pared by 1 base and J by 5 bases, with 10 bases of the junction left unmatched. The CDR3 region is CASSLDGGSVAETQYF. The CDR3 DNA follows: TGTGCCAGCAGCTTAGACGGCGGGAGCGTGGCGGAGACCCAGTACTTC.

A few counts support this clonotype. This sequence joins TRBV3-1 and TRBJ1-1; 8 bases align to TRBD1. From germline, CDR1 is LGHDT and CDR2 YNNKEL (reference sequence). The CDR3 is 15 amino acids. The V segment lost 5 bases and the J segment 3 bases; nucleotides outside the gene matches: 8. For the CDR3, the DNA is TGTGCCAGCAGCAGCGGGACAGGCGGGGACACTGAAGCTTTCTTT. It translates to CASSSGTGGDTEAFF.

This clonotype was seen only a few times. V usage is TRBV5-1 and J usage is TRBJ1-1; unclear D gene. V gave up 0 bases and J gave up 4 bases, with 16 bases separating them. This CDR3 contains 16 residues. Germline CDR1 SGHRS, CDR2 YFSETQ. The CDR3 loop is CASSLAAVSRSTEAFF. DNA for the CDR3: TGCGCCAGCAGCTTGGCCGCGGTTAGCAGGAGCACTGAAGCTTTCTTT.

This clonotype was seen only a few times. The chain has TRBV20-1 and TRBJ2-3; TRBD2 matches 9 bases. Germline CDR1 is DFQATT and CDR2 is SNEGSKA (reference sequence). Losses at the gene ends were 6 bases for V and 5 bases for J; bases not matched to a gene: 9. The CDR3 is 14 amino acids. CDR3 nucleotides: TGCAGTGCCAGTGCGGGGGGGAGGGGAGATACGCAGTATTTT. Residues: CSASAGGRGDTQYF.

The table lists this clonotype with many counts. The CDR3 sequence is CASSLGGDMNTEAFF. DNA for the CDR3: TGTGCCAGCAGTTTAGGGGGGGACATGAACACTGAAGCTTTCTTT. The rearrangement joins TRBV12-3 or TRBV12-4 to TRBJ1-1; D is perhaps TRBD1 (6 bases). V was clipped by 1 base and J by 0 bases, with 9 bases between them. This CDR3 is built from 15 residues.

A remark on this clonotype: A much larger clone differs from this one at a single base, so this may be a read error. The chain links TRBV10-1 to TRBJ2-3; D unclear. The CDR3 spans 17 residues. Germline lookup yields CDR1 WNHNN and CDR2 SYGVQD (reference sequence). Trimming took 7 bases from V and 1 from J, leaving 21 bases between them. The CDR3 spells CASTTARFRLGTDTQYF. The CDR3 nucleotides are TGCGCCAGCACCACTGCGAGGTTTAGACTCGGCACAGATACGCAGTATTTT.

This clonotype was observed at least ten times. This chain uses TRBV5-1 with TRBJ2-7, with D tentatively TRBD1 (6 bases). V lost 2 bases, J lost 5 bases, and 17 bases lay in between. The germline V gene encodes CDR1 SGHRS and CDR2 YFSETQ. The CDR3 extends over 15 amino acids. The CDR3 is CASSLRDTKNHEQYF. CDR3 DNA sequence: TGCGCCAGCAGCTTAAGGGACACCAAAAATCACGAGCAGTACTTC.

This clonotype was seen ten or more times. J is TRBJ2-7 and V is TRBV6-4; D not resolved. Trimming shortened V by 0 bases and J by 4 bases, and 7 bases separated the two germline ends. The CDR3 consists of 13 residues. Germline V gene data show CDR1 as MRHNA and CDR2 as SNTAGT. CDR3 sequence: CASSDSSWYEQYF. In nucleotides, the CDR3 is TGTGCCAGCAGTGACTCAAGCTGGTACGAGCAGTACTTC.

This clonotype was recorded many times. The gene calls are TRBV5-6 and TRBJ2-4, with D perhaps given as TRBD1 or TRBD2 (6 bases each). The V and J ends lost 5 bases and 9 bases respectively, with 18 bases between them. The CDR3 totals 14 residues. Germline CDR1 SGHDT, CDR2 YYEEEE. CDR3 residues: CASSTTGARGIQYF. Here the CDR3 DNA reads TGTGCCAGCAGTACAACGGGGGCGAGGGGCATTCAGTACTTC.

The chain links TRBV20-1 to TRBJ2-3; D not certain. CDR3 length: 14 residues. The germline CDR1 and CDR2 sequences are DFQATT and SNEGSKA (reference sequence). The ends were cut back, 6 bases at V and 4 bases at J, with 17 bases in the middle. CDR3 sequence reads: CSATGPLGPDTQYF. CDR3 nucleotide sequence: TGCAGTGCGACTGGACCCCTAGGTCCAGATACGCAGTATTTT.

The chain links TRBV29-1 to TRBJ2-1; 9 nucleotides agree with TRBD1. The CDR3 has 15 amino acids. Losses at the gene ends were 6 bases for V and 9 bases for J; bases not matched to a gene: 15. Germline lookup yields CDR1 SQVTM and CDR2 ANQGSEA. The chain's CDR3 is CSVALTGTGIGEQFF. For the CDR3, the DNA is TGCAGCGTAGCCCTTACCGGGACAGGGATTGGTGAGCAGTTCTTC.

This clonotype was counted many times. The chain links TRBV7-9 to TRBJ2-4, with 7 positions matching TRBD1. Germline loops: CDR1 SEHNR, CDR2 FQNEAQ (reference sequence). This CDR3 is built from 12 residues. V trimming: 5 bases; J trimming: 5 bases; junction bases outside the gene matches: 0. CDR3: CASSGTENIQYF. The CDR3 bases are TGTGCCAGCAGCGGGACAGAAAACATTCAGTACTTC.

This clonotype appeared a few times. J is TRBJ2-5 and V is TRBV4-3, with D unresolved. Trimming stripped 1 base from V and 5 bases from J, with 8 bases between. Per the germline V gene, CDR1 is LGHNA and CDR2 is YSLEER. This CDR3 is built from 13 residues. CDR3 sequence: CASSQAPAETQYF. The CDR3 nucleotides read TGCGCCAGCAGCCAAGCCCCCGCTGAGACCCAGTACTTC.

This clonotype was seen many times. The rearrangement joins TRBV24-1 to TRBJ2-6; 9 nucleotides agree with TRBD1. CDR3 length equals 16 residues. The V gene's germline CDR1 is KGHDR and CDR2 SFDVKD. J gave up 0 bases and V 9 bases, and 5 bases lay outside the gene matches. In DNA, the CDR3 is TGTGCCACCGCCGGGACAGGGCACTCTGGGGCCAACGTCCTGACTTTC. Its translation: CATAGTGHSGANVLTF.

This clonotype has a handful of counts. V gene TRBV14 combines with J gene TRBJ2-1; the D is unclear. The CDR3 sequence is 14 residues long. From germline, CDR1 is SGHDN and CDR2 FVKESK. The V end lost 3 bases, the J end lost 7 bases, and 13 bases lay between the germline ends. CDR3 loop: CASSHRALGNEQFF. The CDR3 nucleotides are TGTGCCAGCAGCCATAGGGCTCTAGGGAATGAGCAGTTCTTC.